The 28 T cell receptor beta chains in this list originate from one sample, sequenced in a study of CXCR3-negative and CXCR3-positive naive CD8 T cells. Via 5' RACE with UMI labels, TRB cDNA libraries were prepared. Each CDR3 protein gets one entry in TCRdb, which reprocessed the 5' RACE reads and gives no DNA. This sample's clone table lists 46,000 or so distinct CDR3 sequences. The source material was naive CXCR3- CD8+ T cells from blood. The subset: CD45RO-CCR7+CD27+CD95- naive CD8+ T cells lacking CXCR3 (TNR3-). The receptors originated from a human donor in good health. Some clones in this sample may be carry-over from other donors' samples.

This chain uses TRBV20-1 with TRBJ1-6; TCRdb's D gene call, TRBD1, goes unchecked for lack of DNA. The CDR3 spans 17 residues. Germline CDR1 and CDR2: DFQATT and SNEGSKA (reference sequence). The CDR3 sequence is CSARDSGGGTENSPLHF.

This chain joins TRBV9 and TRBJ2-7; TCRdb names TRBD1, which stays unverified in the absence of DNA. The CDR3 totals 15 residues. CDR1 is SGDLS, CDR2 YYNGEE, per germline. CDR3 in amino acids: CASSGRTGRNYEQYF.

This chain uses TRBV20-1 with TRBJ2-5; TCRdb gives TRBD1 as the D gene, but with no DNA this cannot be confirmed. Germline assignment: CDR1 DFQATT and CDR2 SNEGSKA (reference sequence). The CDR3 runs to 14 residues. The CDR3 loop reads CSALSRDRLETQYF.

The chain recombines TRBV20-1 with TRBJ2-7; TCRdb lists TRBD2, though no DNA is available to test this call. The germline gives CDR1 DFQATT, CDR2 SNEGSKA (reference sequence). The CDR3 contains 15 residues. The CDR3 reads CSASALGGVSYEQYF.

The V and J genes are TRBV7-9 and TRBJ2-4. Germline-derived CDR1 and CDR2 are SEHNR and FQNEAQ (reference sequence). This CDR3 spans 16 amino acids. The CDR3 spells CASSLAASEPMNIQYF.

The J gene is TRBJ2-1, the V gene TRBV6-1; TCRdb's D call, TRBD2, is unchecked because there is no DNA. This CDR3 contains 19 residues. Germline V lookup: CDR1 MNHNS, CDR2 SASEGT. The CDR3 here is CASSAPVAAGFQQLDEQFF.

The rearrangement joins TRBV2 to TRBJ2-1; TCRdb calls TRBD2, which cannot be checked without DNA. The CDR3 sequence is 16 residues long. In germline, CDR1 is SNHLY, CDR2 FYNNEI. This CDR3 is CASSGSLAGGGDEQFF.

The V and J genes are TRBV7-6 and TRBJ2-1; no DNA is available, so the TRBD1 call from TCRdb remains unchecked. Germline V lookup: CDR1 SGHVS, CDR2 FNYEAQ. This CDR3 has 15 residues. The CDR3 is CASSLGGGPYNEQFF. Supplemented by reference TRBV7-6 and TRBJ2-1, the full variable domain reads GAGVSQSPRYKVTKRGQDVALRCDPISGHVSLYWYRQALGQGPEFLTYFNYEAQQDKSGLPNDRFSAERPEGSISTLTIQRTEQRDSAMYRCASSLGGGPYNEQFFGPGTRLTVL.

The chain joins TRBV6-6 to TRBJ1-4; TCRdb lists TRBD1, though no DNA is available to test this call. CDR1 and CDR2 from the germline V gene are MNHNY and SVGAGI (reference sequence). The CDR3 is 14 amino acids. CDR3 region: CASSYSLGGEKLFF.

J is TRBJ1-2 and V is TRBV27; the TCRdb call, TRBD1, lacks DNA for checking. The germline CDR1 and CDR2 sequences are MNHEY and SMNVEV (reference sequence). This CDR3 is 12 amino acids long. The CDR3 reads CASMTGGYGYTF.

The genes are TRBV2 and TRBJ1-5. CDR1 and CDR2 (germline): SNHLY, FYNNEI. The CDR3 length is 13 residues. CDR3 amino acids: CASIVDRNQPQHF.

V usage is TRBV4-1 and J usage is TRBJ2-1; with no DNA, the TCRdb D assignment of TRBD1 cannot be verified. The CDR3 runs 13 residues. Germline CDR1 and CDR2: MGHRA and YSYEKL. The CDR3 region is CASSPGTGNEQFF.

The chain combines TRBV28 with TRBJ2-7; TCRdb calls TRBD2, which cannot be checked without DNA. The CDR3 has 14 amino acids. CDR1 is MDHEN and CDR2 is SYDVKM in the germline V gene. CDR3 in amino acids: CASSFSQPGYEQYF. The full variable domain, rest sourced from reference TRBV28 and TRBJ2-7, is DVKVTQSSRYLVKRTGEKVFLECVQDMDHENMFWYRQDPGLGLRLIYFSYDVKMKEKGDIPEGYSVSREKKERFSLILESASTNQTSMYLCASSFSQPGYEQYFGPGTRLTVT.

CDR3 in amino acids: CASSGGRGTDTQYF. This chain connects TRBV28 to TRBJ2-3; the TRBD2 assignment by TCRdb is unverifiable without DNA. The CDR3 has 14 residues. From germline, CDR1 is MDHEN and CDR2 SYDVKM.

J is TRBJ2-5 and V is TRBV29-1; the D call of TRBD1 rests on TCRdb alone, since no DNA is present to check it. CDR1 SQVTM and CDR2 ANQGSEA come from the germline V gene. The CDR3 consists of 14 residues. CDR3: CSVEGQTYQETQYF. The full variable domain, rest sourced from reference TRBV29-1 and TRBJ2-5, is SAVISQKPSRDICQRGTSLTIQCQVDSQVTMMFWYRQQPGQSLTLIATANQGSEATYESGFVIDKFPISRPNLTFSTLTVSNMSPEDSSIYLCSVEGQTYQETQYFGPGTRLLVL.

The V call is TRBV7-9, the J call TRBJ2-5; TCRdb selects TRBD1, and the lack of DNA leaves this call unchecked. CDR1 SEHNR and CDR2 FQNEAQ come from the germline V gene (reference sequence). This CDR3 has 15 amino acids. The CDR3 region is CASSPFGGRQETQYF.

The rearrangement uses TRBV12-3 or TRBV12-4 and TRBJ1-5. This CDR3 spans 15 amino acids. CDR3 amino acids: CASSWVASNNQPQHF.

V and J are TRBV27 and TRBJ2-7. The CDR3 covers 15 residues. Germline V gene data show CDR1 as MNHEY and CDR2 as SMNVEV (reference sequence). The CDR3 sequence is CASSLGSWASYEQYF.

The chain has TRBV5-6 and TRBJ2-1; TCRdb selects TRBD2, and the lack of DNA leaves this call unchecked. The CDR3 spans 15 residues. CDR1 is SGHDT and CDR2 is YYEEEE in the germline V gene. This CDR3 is CASSLGLAGGSEQFF.

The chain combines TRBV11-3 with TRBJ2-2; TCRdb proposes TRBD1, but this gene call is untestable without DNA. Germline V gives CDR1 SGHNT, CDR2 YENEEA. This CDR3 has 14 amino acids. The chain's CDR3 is CASSFAGGTGELFF.

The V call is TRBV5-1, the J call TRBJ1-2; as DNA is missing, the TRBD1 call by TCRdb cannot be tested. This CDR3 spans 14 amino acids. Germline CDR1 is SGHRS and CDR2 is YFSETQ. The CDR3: CASSYQGGADGYTF.

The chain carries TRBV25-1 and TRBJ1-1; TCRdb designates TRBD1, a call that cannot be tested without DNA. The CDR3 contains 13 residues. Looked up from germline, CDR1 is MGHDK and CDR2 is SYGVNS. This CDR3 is CASSTGVNTEAFF.

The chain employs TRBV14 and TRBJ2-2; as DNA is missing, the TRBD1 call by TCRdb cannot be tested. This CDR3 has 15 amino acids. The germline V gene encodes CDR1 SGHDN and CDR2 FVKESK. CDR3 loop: CASSQVTRGTGELFF.

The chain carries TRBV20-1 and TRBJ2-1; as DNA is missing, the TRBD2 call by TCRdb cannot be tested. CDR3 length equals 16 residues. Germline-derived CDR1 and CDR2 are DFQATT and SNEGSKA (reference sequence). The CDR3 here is CSASPLERGWINEQFF.

CDR3 region: CASSFRGIGNTIYF. This rearrangement joins TRBV28 to TRBJ1-3; there is no DNA to check the TCRdb D call of TRBD1. CDR1 MDHEN and CDR2 SYDVKM come from the germline V gene. The CDR3 has 14 residues.

Here the CDR3 reads CATAPRDRNTYEQYF. This rearrangement joins TRBV5-1 to TRBJ2-7; TCRdb outputs TRBD1, but without DNA this stays unchecked. The germline V gene has CDR1 SGHRS and CDR2 YFSETQ. The CDR3 has 15 residues.

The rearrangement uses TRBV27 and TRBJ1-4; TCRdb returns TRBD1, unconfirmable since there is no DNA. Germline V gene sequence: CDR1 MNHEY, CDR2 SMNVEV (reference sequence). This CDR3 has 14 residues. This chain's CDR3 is CASSLGLAQGKLFF.

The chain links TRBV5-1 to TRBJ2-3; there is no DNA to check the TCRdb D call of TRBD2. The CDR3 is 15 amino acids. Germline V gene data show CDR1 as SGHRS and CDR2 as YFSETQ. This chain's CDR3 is CASSSSLAGGHRQYF. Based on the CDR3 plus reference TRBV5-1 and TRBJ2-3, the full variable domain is KAGVTQTPRYLIKTRGQQVTLSCSPISGHRSVSWYQQTPGQGLQFLFEYFSETQRNKGNFPGRFSGRQFSNSRSEMNVSTLELGDSALYLCASSSSLAGGHRQYFGPGTRLTVL.